These 30 T cell receptor beta chains were sequenced from one sample in a study of human T cells and chemical hapten exposure. TCRdb called the RACE reads again in MiXCR, with one record for every CDR3 protein. The sample shows 150,000 to 200,000 distinct CDR3 sequences, about 27% of them seen only once. Time point indicated: patch test 3, about 24 weeks after DPC sensitization. Treatment specified: therapeutic diphenylcyclopropenone sensitization with weekly scalp DPC. This sample comprised whole blood, obtained in connection with sensitization to the hapten diphenylcyclopropenone (DPC). The origin of the receptors is a young woman with alopecia areata. Some clones in this sample may be carry-over from other donors' samples.

This chain joins TRBV4-3 and TRBJ1-1; D is unclear. Between the trimmed V and J ends, which lost 0 bases and 3 bases, there was a span of 5 bases. The germline CDR1 and CDR2 sequences are LGHNA and YSLEER. The CDR3 has 13 residues. In DNA, the CDR3 is TGCGCCAGCAGCCAAGATGGGGACACTGAAGCTTTCTTT. This translates into CASSQDGDTEAFF.

This clonotype was observed a few times. This chain joins TRBV10-2 and TRBJ1-1; no definite D call. CDR1 and CDR2 (germline): WSHSY, SAAADI. This CDR3 has 12 amino acids. The V gene lost 1 base and the J gene lost 8 bases, with 8 bases spanning the gap. In DNA form, the CDR3 reads TGCGCCAGCAGTGAGTATCGGGCGGAAGCTTTCTTT. It encodes CASSEYRAEAFF.

This clonotype was detected only a few times. The CDR3 bases are TGTGCCAGCAGTTTAGGCCGTGGCACTGAAGCTTTCTTT. Its translation: CASSLGRGTEAFF. The rearrangement joins TRBV27 to TRBJ1-1; D is unclear. Between the trimmed V and J ends, which lost 2 bases and 4 bases, there was a span of 8 bases. The CDR3 contains 13 residues. Germline V lookup: CDR1 MNHEY, CDR2 SMNVEV (reference sequence).

The chain recombines TRBV29-1 with TRBJ2-2; the match to TRBD1 covers 7 bases. Germline-derived CDR1 and CDR2 are SQVTM and ANQGSEA. The CDR3 runs to 13 residues. V gave up 7 bases and J gave up 6 bases; unmatched junction bases: 8. CDR3 residues: CSGDRDGAGELFF. In DNA form, the CDR3 reads TGCAGCGGCGACAGGGACGGCGCCGGGGAGCTGTTTTTT.

Only a few counts were recorded for this clonotype. The chain joins TRBV6-6 to TRBJ1-3, with 7 bases aligning to TRBD1. CDR1 and CDR2 from the germline V gene are MNHNY and SVGAGI (reference sequence). V dropped 10 bases and J dropped 0; count of bases not matched to a gene: 9. This CDR3 spans 15 amino acids. In nucleotides, the CDR3 is TGTGCCACTCGCCAACAGGGGTTCTCTGGAAACACCATATATTTT. It specifies CATRQQGFSGNTIYF.

V is TRBV7-2 and J is TRBJ1-5, with a tentative D call TRBD1 (5 bases). The CDR3 runs 16 residues. The V and J ends lost 1 base and 2 bases respectively, with 12 bases between them. Germline V lookup: CDR1 SGHTA, CDR2 FQGNSA. The CDR3 reads CASSLDPDRGNQPQHF. Written as DNA, the CDR3 is TGTGCCAGCAGCTTAGACCCCGACAGAGGCAATCAGCCCCAGCATTTT.

Ten or more counts support this clonotype. The genes are TRBV9 and TRBJ1-2; no clear D. The CDR3 contains 14 residues. The V end lost 4 bases, the J end lost 2 bases, and 12 bases lay between the germline ends. Germline-derived CDR1 and CDR2 are SGDLS and YYNGEE. CDR3 DNA sequence: TGTGCCAGCAGCCGCACGGGGTACAACTATGGCTACACCTTC. Its protein product is CASSRTGYNYGYTF.

This clonotype was recorded a few times. The CDR3 sequence is CASSEGLAVYNEQFF. CDR3 in DNA: TGTGCCAGCAGCGAGGGACTAGCGGTCTACAATGAGCAGTTCTTC. The chain combines TRBV7-2 with TRBJ2-1; TRBD2 aligns across 11 bases. The CDR3 is made up of 15 amino acids. V lost 5 bases, J lost 3 bases, and 3 bases stayed unmatched. Germline CDR1 is SGHTA and CDR2 is FQGNSA.

The chain uses TRBV27 and TRBJ1-6; maybe TRBD1 (5 bases). CDR1 MNHEY and CDR2 SMNVEV come from the germline V gene (reference sequence). V lost 2 bases and J lost 7, with 18 bases in between. The CDR3 runs 17 residues. The CDR3 DNA is TGTGCCAGCAGTTTAAAGACCGGGGCCTATACCAATTCACCCCTCCACTTT. The encoded protein is CASSLKTGAYTNSPLHF.

As for this clonotype: It is likely a read error, because the conserved phenylalanine at the end of the CDR3 is missing. The chain links TRBV6-2 or TRBV6-3 to TRBJ1-5, with D possibly matching TRBD1 (5 bases). Germline CDR1 reads MNHEY; CDR2 reads SVGEGT. There are 14 residues in the CDR3. V gave up 2 bases and J gave up 5 bases, with 10 bases separating them. The CDR3 DNA follows: TGTGCCAGCAGTTACGAAGGGGCGGATCAGCCCCAGCATTCT. Protein product: CASSYEGADQPQHS.

The sample holds many counts of this clonotype. The V gene is TRBV27, the J gene TRBJ2-7, with a tentative D call TRBD2 (5 bases). Germline CDR1 and CDR2: MNHEY and SMNVEV (reference sequence). This CDR3 is 13 amino acids long. V was shortened by 4 bases and J by 2 bases, with 9 bases between the two germline ends. The CDR3 DNA reads as TGTGCCAGCAGTTCCGCGGGTCCCTACGAGCAGTACTTC. Residues: CASSSAGPYEQYF.

This clonotype turned up a few times. The chain combines TRBV6-2 or TRBV6-3 with TRBJ2-2; D is unresolved. This CDR3 region has 14 residues. V was cut by 7 bases and J by 0 bases, with 9 bases left in between. Germline V gives CDR1 MNHEY, CDR2 SVGEGT. The CDR3 loop reads CASTAIANTGELFF. The CDR3 DNA follows: TGTGCCAGCACCGCAATCGCGAACACCGGGGAGCTGTTTTTT.

V usage is TRBV4-1 and J usage is TRBJ1-5; unclear D gene. The germline V and J ends were trimmed by 4 bases and 4 bases, with 11 bases remaining between them. The germline V gene encodes CDR1 MGHRA and CDR2 YSYEKL. The CDR3 is 14 residues long. CDR3 nucleotides: TGCGCCAGCAGCCGGGTGCGGGATAATCAGCCCCAGCATTTT. Protein product: CASSRVRDNQPQHF.

The rearrangement joins TRBV6-1 to TRBJ2-2; 10 bases match TRBD1. Germline trimming cut 2 bases from V and 6 bases from J; bases unmatched to any gene: 3. CDR3 length equals 15 residues. Germline-derived CDR1 and CDR2 are MNHNS and SASEGT. The CDR3 is CASSELGQGPGELFF. In DNA, the CDR3 is TGTGCCAGCAGTGAATTGGGACAGGGGCCCGGGGAGCTGTTTTTT.

The chain employs TRBV7-9 and TRBJ2-3, with TRBD1 matching 11 bases. V shed 5 bases and J 6 bases; nucleotides not matched to a gene: 7. Germline V gene lookup returns CDR1 SEHNR and CDR2 FQNEAQ (reference sequence). The length of the CDR3 is 15 residues. DNA for the CDR3: TGTGCCAGCAGCCGCCGGACAGGGGGCGGTGATACGCAGTATTTT. Translated, it gives CASSRRTGGGDTQYF.

The chain joins TRBV4-1 to TRBJ2-7; no firm D call. The CDR3 consists of 14 residues. CDR1 and CDR2 from the germline V gene are MGHRA and YSYEKL. V was clipped by 0 bases and J by 2 bases, with 8 bases between them. The CDR3 here is CASSQDHWAYEQYF. The CDR3 DNA reads TGCGCCAGCAGCCAAGATCATTGGGCCTACGAGCAGTACTTC.

This clonotype has a handful of counts. This chain joins TRBV6-2 or TRBV6-3 and TRBJ1-6, with TRBD1 matching 9 bases. The CDR3 covers 15 residues. CDR1 MNHEY and CDR2 SVGEGT come from the germline V gene. With V trimmed by 5 bases and J by 11 bases, 10 bases remained unmatched. The CDR3 here is CASSHQGQGIAPLHF. The DNA of the CDR3 is TGTGCCAGCAGTCACCAGGGACAGGGTATAGCACCCCTCCACTTT.

The chain links TRBV12-3 or TRBV12-4 to TRBJ2-1; D is perhaps TRBD2 (6 bases). This CDR3 comprises 13 residues. Between the trimmed V and J ends, which lost 4 bases and 10 bases, there was a span of 14 bases. The CDR3 region has the DNA TGTGCCAGCAGTTCCGCCACCGGGAGCGAGCAGTTCTTC. Translation gives CASSSATGSEQFF.

This clonotype was observed many times. The junction differs from germline at one of its ends, possibly a read error. The J gene is TRBJ2-5, the V gene TRBV29-1, with 14 bases matching TRBD2. In germline, CDR1 is SQVTM, CDR2 ANQGSEA. The CDR3 has 11 amino acids. CDR3 sequence: CSAGTSGGPDF. Written as DNA, the CDR3 is TGCAGCGCAGGGACTAGCGGGGGACCAGACTTC.

The rearrangement uses TRBV11-1 and TRBJ1-1; 8 bases are a match to TRBD1. J was trimmed by 1 base and V by 4 bases; bases with no gene match: 2. Per the germline V gene, CDR1 is SGHAT and CDR2 is FQDESV (reference sequence). The CDR3 has 14 amino acids. The CDR3 here is CASSYGQGNTEAFF. CDR3 nucleotides: TGTGCCAGCAGCTACGGACAGGGGAACACTGAAGCTTTCTTT.

V and J are TRBV28 and TRBJ2-7; 10 bases match TRBD1. The germline V gene encodes CDR1 MDHEN and CDR2 SYDVKM. This CDR3 contains 15 residues. V dropped 5 bases and J dropped 5; count of bases not matched to a gene: 9. DNA for the CDR3: TGTGCCAGCAGTGTCACAGGGACAGGGGTCCACGAGCAGTACTTC. Translation: CASSVTGTGVHEQYF.

The rearrangement uses TRBV29-1 and TRBJ2-1, with TRBD1 matching over 7 bases. This CDR3 has 15 residues. Trimming removed 6 bases from V and 0 bases from J; junction bases left unmatched: 8. CDR1 SQVTM and CDR2 ANQGSEA come from the germline V gene. The CDR3, as DNA: TGCAGCGTCGAGACAGGGCTTGGCTCCTACAATGAGCAGTTCTTC. Encoded protein: CSVETGLGSYNEQFF.

This clonotype came up a few times. The chain employs TRBV7-8 and TRBJ1-5, with D unresolved. CDR1 and CDR2 (germline): SGHVS, FQNEAQ. V lost 1 base to trimming and J lost 6 bases, with 4 bases between them. The CDR3 totals 12 residues. CDR3 sequence (DNA): TGTGCCAGCAGCTTAGTTGGTCAGCCCCAGCATTTT. Its translation: CASSLVGQPQHF.

This sequence joins TRBV2 and TRBJ2-5; 9 bases are a match to TRBD1. The CDR3 sequence is 14 residues long. In germline, CDR1 is SNHLY, CDR2 FYNNEI. J gave up 4 bases and V 10 bases, and 10 bases lay outside the gene matches. The CDR3 reads CATHRGPSLETQYF. The CDR3 bases are TGTGCCACCCACAGGGGGCCATCCCTAGAGACCCAGTACTTC.

The rearrangement links TRBV29-1 to TRBJ1-1; no reliable D call. The CDR3 is 15 residues long. The germline V gene has CDR1 SQVTM and CDR2 ANQGSEA. The V and J ends lost 1 base and 7 bases respectively, with 19 bases between them. CDR3 amino acids: CSVEARADRFLEAFF. The CDR3 bases are TGCAGCGTTGAAGCCCGGGCGGATAGGTTCCTTGAAGCTTTCTTT. Variable domain in full (rest from reference TRBV29-1 and TRBJ1-1): SAVISQKPSRDICQRGTSLTIQCQVDSQVTMMFWYRQQPGQSLTLIATANQGSEATYESGFVIDKFPISRPNLTFSTLTVSNMSPEDSSIYLCSVEARADRFLEAFFGQGTRLTVV.

Ten or more counts support this clonotype. This rearrangement joins TRBV29-1 to TRBJ2-3; D is perhaps TRBD2 (5 bases). The CDR3 totals 11 residues. Germline CDR1 reads SQVTM; CDR2 reads ANQGSEA. Trimming shortened V by 6 bases and J by 5 bases, and 9 bases separated the two germline ends. The CDR3 sequence: CSVELVDTQYF. The CDR3 nucleotides read TGCAGCGTCGAACTAGTAGATACGCAGTATTTT.

This rearrangement joins TRBV5-4 to TRBJ2-7; no firm D call. V dropped 0 bases and J dropped 2 bases, with 6 bases sitting between them. Germline V gene lookup returns CDR1 SGHNT and CDR2 YYREEE (reference sequence). The CDR3 sequence is 13 residues long. The DNA of the CDR3 is TGTGCCAGCAGCTTGGAGCCAGCCTACGAGCAGTACTTC. Its translation: CASSLEPAYEQYF.

This sequence joins TRBV27 and TRBJ1-2; no definite D call. Looked up from germline, CDR1 is MNHEY and CDR2 is SMNVEV (reference sequence). CDR3 size: 14 residues. With 5 bases removed from V and 3 bases from J, the gap between germline ends came to 13 bases. CDR3 bases: TGTGCCAGCAGTCCCTCCGAGGCGGACTATGGCTACACCTTC. Residues: CASSPSEADYGYTF.

This clonotype was counted a few times. The chain combines TRBV5-1 with TRBJ2-3; 7 positions match TRBD1. From germline, CDR1 is SGHRS and CDR2 YFSETQ. Germline trimming cut 6 bases from V and 4 bases from J; bases unmatched to any gene: 14. The CDR3 is made up of 16 amino acids. The CDR3 nucleotides are TGCGCCAGCAATCCCCCCGCACAGGGGCCAGCAGATACGCAGTATTTT. Its protein product is CASNPPAQGPADTQYF.

As DNA, the CDR3 is TGCAGCGTACCTAGCGGTAGCACAGATACGCAGTATTTT. This sequence encodes CSVPSGSTDTQYF. This chain joins TRBV29-1 and TRBJ2-3; 7 positions match TRBD2. With 6 bases clipped from V and 0 bases from J, the junction kept 3 bases outside the gene matches. Germline CDR1 and CDR2: SQVTM and ANQGSEA. The CDR3 length is 13 residues.